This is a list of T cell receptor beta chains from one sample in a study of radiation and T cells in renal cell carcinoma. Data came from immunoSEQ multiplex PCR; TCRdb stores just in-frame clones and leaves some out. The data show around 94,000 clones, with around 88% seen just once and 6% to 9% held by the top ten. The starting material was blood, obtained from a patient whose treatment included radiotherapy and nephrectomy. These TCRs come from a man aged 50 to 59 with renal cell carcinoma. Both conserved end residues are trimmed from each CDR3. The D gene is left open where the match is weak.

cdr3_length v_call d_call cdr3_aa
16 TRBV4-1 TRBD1 ASSQDRDRAANTGELF
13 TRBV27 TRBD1 ASRKGTGGTYEQY
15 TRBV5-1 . ASSFSEPQEVSYEQY
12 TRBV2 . ASRDRQPAGGYT
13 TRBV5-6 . ASSPEGRTQETQY
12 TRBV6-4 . ASSDSPQNTEAF
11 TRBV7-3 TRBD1 ASSAGQGAQAF
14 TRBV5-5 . ASSLNTRYPSYEQY
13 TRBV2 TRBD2 ASSKSGANTGELF
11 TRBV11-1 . ASSFALAYEQY
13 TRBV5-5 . ASSSAGGRWEKLF
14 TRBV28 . ASSYPPGARGETQY
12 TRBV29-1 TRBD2 SVTGGAGANVLT
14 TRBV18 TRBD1 ASSPPGTGVGNTIY
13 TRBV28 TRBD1 ASSAPGTATYEQY
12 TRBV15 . ASSQVSGANVLT
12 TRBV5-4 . ASSLGGSGTEAF
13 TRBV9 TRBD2 ASSPPTSGRGGQF
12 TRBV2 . ASSLQGTGNTIY
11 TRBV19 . ASRSGENSPLH
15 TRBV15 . ATSRARTGQVGGELF
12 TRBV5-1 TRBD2 ASSLALAEETQY
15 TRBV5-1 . ASSWSTRDGQRNEQF
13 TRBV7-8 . ASSPLLGSTDTQY
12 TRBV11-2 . ASSFPQKRDTQY
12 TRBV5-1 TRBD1 ASSPGTAFWEQY
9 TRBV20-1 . SASRHEKLF
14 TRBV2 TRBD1 ASTTGQGAGNSPLH
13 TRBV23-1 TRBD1 ASSQFSRGPYEQY
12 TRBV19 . ASSIGQRGTEAF
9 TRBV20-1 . SASRSYEQY
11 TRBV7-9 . ASSLEAYNEQF
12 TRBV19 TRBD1 ASADRVSNQPQH
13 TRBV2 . ASSAEVYTTDEQY
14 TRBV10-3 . AISEEQGSGANVLT
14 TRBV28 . ASRGPDGQFSYEQY
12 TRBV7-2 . ASSLTPGNYGYT
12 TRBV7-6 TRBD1 ASSLDRGGETQY
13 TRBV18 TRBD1 ASSATGVLYNEQF
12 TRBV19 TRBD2 ASTPSGSSYEQY
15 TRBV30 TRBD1 ACPIVGTASGANVLT
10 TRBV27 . ASSSGGTEAF
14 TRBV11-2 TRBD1 ASSYVTGTENYGYT
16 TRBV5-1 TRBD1 ASSAWQTGTGQPDTQY
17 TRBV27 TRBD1 ASSLGPVAGGYSLYEQY
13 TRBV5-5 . ASSLALVSTDTQY
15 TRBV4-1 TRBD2 ASSQGISGGPLYEQY
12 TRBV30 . AWRNRVSYTEAF
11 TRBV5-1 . ASGDDGAYEQF
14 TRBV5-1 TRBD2 ASSSGTSGDSDTQY
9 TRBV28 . ASSLNQPQH
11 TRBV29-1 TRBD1 SAVGQGNTEAF
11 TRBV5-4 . ASSRQPNYGYT
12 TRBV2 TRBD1 ASSEGQGTDAQY
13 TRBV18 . ASSPQENRHTEAF
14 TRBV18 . ASSPRWGTLGTEAF
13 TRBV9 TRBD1 ASSVAGGQGGIAF
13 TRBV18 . ASSRRKGATDTQY
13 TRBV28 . ASNFAPGGNQPQH